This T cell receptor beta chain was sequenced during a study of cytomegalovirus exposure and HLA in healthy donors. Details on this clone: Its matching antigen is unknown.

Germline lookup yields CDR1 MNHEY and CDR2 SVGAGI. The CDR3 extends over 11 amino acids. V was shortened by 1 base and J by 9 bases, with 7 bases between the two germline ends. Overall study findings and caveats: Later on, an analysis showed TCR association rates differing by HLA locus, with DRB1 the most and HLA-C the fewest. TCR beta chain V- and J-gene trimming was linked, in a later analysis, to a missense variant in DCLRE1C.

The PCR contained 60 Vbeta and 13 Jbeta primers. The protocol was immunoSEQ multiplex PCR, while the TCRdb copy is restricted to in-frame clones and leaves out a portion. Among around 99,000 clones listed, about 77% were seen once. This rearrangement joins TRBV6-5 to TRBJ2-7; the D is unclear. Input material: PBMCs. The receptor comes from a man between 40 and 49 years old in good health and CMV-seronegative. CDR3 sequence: CASSYLGRQYF. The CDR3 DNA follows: TGTGCCAGCAGTTACTTGGGCCGGCAGTACTTC.